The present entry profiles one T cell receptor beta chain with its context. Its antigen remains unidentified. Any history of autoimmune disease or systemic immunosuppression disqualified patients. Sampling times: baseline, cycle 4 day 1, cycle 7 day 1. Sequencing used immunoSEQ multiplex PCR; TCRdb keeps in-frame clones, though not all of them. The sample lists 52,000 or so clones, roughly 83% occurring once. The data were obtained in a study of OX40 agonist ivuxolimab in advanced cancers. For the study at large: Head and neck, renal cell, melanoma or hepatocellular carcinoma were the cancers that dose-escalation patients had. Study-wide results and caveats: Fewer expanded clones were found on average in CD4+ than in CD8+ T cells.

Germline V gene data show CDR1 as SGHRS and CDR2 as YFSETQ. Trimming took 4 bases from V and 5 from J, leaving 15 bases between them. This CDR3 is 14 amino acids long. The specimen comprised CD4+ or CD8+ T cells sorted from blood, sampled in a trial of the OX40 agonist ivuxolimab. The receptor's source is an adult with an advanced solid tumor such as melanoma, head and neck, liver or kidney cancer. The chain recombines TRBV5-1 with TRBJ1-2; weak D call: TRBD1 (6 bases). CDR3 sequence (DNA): TGCGCCAGCAGCCCTCGGGACAAGCCGTATGGCTACACCTTC. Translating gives CASSPRDKPYGYTF.